The present T cell receptor beta chain was sequenced within a study of T cell repertoires in cytomegalovirus infection. TCRdb reprocessed the reads via MiXCR and lists one record per CDR3 protein. The table shows 170,000 or so distinct CDR3 sequences, with about 15% occurring only once. Germline trimming cut 5 bases from V and 9 bases from J; bases unmatched to any gene: 7. CDR1 MGHDK and CDR2 SYGVNS come from the germline V gene. The CDR3 has 13 amino acids. Sample: CD8+ T cells from PBMCs. The receptor was derived from a human donor in good health (CMV status not recorded). Some clones in this sample may be carry-over from other donors' samples. V usage is TRBV25-1 and J usage is TRBJ2-1; 7 bases agree with TRBD2. CDR3 loop: CASSRQLALEQFF. The CDR3 DNA reads as TGTGCCAGCAGTAGGCAACTAGCGCTTGAGCAGTTCTTC.